The table lists the clone carrying this T cell receptor beta chain with a few counts. Its target is not known. This CDR3 has 12 residues. From germline, CDR1 is SQVTM and CDR2 ANQGSEA. Deletions cut 2 bases from V and 10 bases from J, with 12 bases between. Relying on iRepertoire HTBI primers and Arm-PCR of CDR3 regions, the team built TCR beta libraries. TCRdb passed the multiplex PCR reads through MiXCR, listing each CDR3 protein once. The table has about 460,000 distinct CDR3 sequences, less than 25% seen once. The sample originates from a study of regulatory T cells in long-lasting Graves disease. Study observations and caveats: Shared public clonotypes totalled 2,741 in persistent patients, compared with about 930 in new patients. Blood alone, not thyroid tissue, was studied.

Indicated time point: persistent/refractory GD, antithyroid drugs over 5 years with positive TRAb. Construction of the TCR library relied on RNA isolated from PBMCs. Clinicians diagnosed Graves' disease using American Thyroid Association guidelines. Patients hailed from an endocrinology department in Xi'an, China. Sequenced material: peripheral blood mononuclear cells (PBMCs), taken when the disease was refractory, from a patient treated with antithyroid drugs. This receptor was taken from a female donor with Graves disease. The chain uses TRBV29-1 and TRBJ2-4; possibly TRBD1 for D (6 bases). CDR3 in DNA: TGCAGCGTTGAAACAGGGCCAGAGATTCAGTACTTC. Its protein product is CSVETGPEIQYF.